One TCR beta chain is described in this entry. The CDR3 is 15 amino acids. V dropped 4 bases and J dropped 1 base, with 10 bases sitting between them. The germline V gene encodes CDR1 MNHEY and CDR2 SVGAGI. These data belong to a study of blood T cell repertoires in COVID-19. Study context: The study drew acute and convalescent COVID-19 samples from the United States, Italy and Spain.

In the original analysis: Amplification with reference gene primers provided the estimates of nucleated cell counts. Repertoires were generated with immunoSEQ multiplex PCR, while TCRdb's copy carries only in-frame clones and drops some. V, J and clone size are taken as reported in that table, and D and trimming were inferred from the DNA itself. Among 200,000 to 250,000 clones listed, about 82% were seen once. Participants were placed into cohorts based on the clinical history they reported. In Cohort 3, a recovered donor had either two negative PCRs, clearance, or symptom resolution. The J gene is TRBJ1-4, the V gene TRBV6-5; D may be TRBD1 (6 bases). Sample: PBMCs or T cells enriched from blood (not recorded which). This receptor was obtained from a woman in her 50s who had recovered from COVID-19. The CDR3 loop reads CASSLGQITNEKLFF. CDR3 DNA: TGTGCCAGCAGTTTAGGACAGATAACTAATGAAAAACTGTTTTTT.